The 25 T cell receptor beta chains below come from one sample, sequenced in a study of beta chain features in type 1 diabetes. Expressed TCRB transcripts were sequenced after all isolated RNA was converted to cDNA. The repertoire was sequenced with immunoSEQ multiplex PCR; TCRdb's copy has only in-frame clones and lacks some. The top ten hold roughly 0.69% of the sample, which has about 130,000 clones, around 8.7% seen once. The sequenced material came from central memory CD4+ T cells from blood. The receptor set was obtained from a man between 18 and 35 years old in good health.

The chain links TRBV7-6 to TRBJ2-5, with 11 bases matching TRBD2. This CDR3 contains 16 residues. Germline assignment: CDR1 SGHVS and CDR2 FNYEAQ. With 1 base clipped from V and 3 bases from J, the junction kept 4 bases outside the gene matches. CDR3 amino acids: CASSLGLAGSKETQYF. In DNA, the CDR3 is TGTGCCAGCAGCTTAGGACTAGCGGGGTCAAAAGAGACCCAGTACTTC.

This clone has more than one count but fewer than ten. The rearrangement links TRBV4-1 to TRBJ2-3; 10 bases agree with TRBD2. There are 15 residues in the CDR3. The V and J ends lost 5 bases and 6 bases, in that order; junction bases with no gene match: 8. Germline CDR1 and CDR2: MGHRA and YSYEKL. CDR3 residues: CASSASGGVVDTQYF. The DNA of the CDR3 is TGCGCCAGCAGCGCAAGCGGGGGGGTGGTGGATACGCAGTATTTT.

Only a few counts were recorded for this clone. The rearrangement links TRBV18 to TRBJ2-7, with D perhaps TRBD1 (6 bases). Per germline, CDR1 KGHSH and CDR2 LQKENI. Trimming stripped 0 bases from V and 0 bases from J, with 15 bases between. CDR3 size: 17 residues. CDR3 DNA: TGTGCCAGCTCACCACCCACAACACGGGACAACTCCTACGAGCAGTACTTC. Its translation: CASSPPTTRDNSYEQYF.

This clone was counted between two and nine times. This sequence joins TRBV5-6 and TRBJ2-6, with 7 bases lining up with TRBD2. CDR3 length: 16 residues. The V gene end was trimmed by 5 bases and the J gene end by 0 bases; junction bases not matched to a gene: 5. Germline V gives CDR1 SGHDT, CDR2 YYEEEE. The DNA of the CDR3 is TGTGCCAGCAGTGGACTAGTGAGCTCTGGGGCCAACGTCCTGACTTTC. Residues: CASSGLVSSGANVLTF.

This clone has just a few counts. The J gene is TRBJ2-1, the V gene TRBV27; a possible D gene is TRBD1 (6 bases). This CDR3 spans 13 amino acids. Trimming removed 6 bases at V and 0 bases at J, with 6 bases between. Looked up from germline, CDR1 is MNHEY and CDR2 is SMNVEV (reference sequence). The CDR3 loop reads CASRDSSYNEQFF. The CDR3 region has the DNA TGTGCCAGCAGGGACAGCTCCTACAATGAGCAGTTCTTC.

The chain is built from TRBV21-1 and TRBJ1-2; the table's D gene call, TRBD1, was not cross checked with the DNA. TRBV21-1 is termed a pseudogene. This CDR3 is 16 amino acids long. DNA for the CDR3: TGTGCCAGCGGAAGGTGGGTCAGGGCGCAGGGATGTGGCTACACCTTC. Amino acid sequence: CASGRWVRAQGCGYTF.

The chain links TRBV4-1 to TRBJ1-5; 8 bases are shared with TRBD1. V gave up 2 bases and J gave up 6 bases; unmatched junction bases: 3. The CDR3 totals 14 residues. Germline CDR1 and CDR2: MGHRA and YSYEKL. The chain's CDR3 is CASSQQGAGQPQHF. CDR3 bases: TGCGCCAGCAGCCAACAGGGGGCCGGTCAGCCCCAGCATTTT.

This clone was detected only a few times. The rearrangement links TRBV6-5 to TRBJ1-2; D gene unclear. The CDR3 extends over 14 amino acids. Trimming took off 2 bases at V and 2 bases at J, with 9 bases between the two ends. Germline V gene data show CDR1 as MNHEY and CDR2 as SVGAGI. For the CDR3, the DNA is TGTGCCAGCAGTTACCGAGAGCACAACTATGGCTACACCTTC. Residues: CASSYREHNYGYTF.

This chain links TRBV11-1 with TRBJ2-6; the D gene is possibly TRBD2 (6 bases). The CDR3 has 15 residues. V was trimmed by 8 bases and J by 2 bases, leaving 13 bases between them. Germline V gene sequence: CDR1 SGHAT, CDR2 FQDESV (reference sequence). Written as DNA, the CDR3 is TGTGCCAGCGGGAGAGGAGGGGCTGGGGCCAACGTCCTGACTTTC. It encodes CASGRGGAGANVLTF.

This chain uses TRBV6-5 with TRBJ2-2; D possibly corresponds to TRBD1 (6 bases). Trimming took off 2 bases at V and 4 bases at J, with 14 bases between the two ends. CDR1 is MNHEY, CDR2 SVGAGI, per germline. The CDR3 length is 16 residues. The chain's CDR3 is CASSYGAGVGTGELFF. CDR3 coding DNA: TGTGCCAGCAGTTACGGGGCAGGGGTCGGCACCGGGGAGCTGTTTTTT.

The genes are TRBV7-7 and TRBJ2-6, with a weak D call TRBD2 (5 bases). The ends were cut back, 6 bases at V and 2 bases at J, with 17 bases in the middle. Germline values: CDR1 SSHAT, CDR2 FNYEAQ (reference sequence). This CDR3 comprises 17 residues. CDR3 sequence reads: CASSPMVQEAGANVLTF. The CDR3 bases are TGTGCCAGCAGTCCAATGGTCCAGGAGGCTGGGGCCAACGTCCTGACTTTC.

This clone was seen once. The chain links TRBV19 to TRBJ2-5, with D unresolved. Looked up from germline, CDR1 is LNHDA and CDR2 is SQIVND (reference sequence). V was shortened by 3 bases and J by 1 base, with 12 bases between the two germline ends. This CDR3 spans 15 amino acids. The CDR3: CASSISRSTQETQYF. In DNA, the CDR3 is TGTGCCAGTAGTATTTCCAGGTCTACCCAAGAGACCCAGTACTTC.

This clone was seen only a few times. The gene calls are TRBV2 and TRBJ2-2; TRBD2 is a possible D gene (5 bases). CDR3 length: 16 residues. Per germline, CDR1 SNHLY and CDR2 FYNNEI. V lost 7 bases to trimming and J lost 2 bases, with 17 bases between them. The CDR3 here is CASTPTGRANTGELFF. Here the CDR3 DNA reads TGTGCCAGCACCCCGACGGGAAGGGCCAACACCGGGGAGCTGTTTTTT.

This clone was observed once. The V gene is TRBV5-5, the J gene TRBJ1-4, with 9 bases fitting TRBD1. The length of the CDR3 is 15 residues. With V trimmed by 5 bases and J by 8 bases, 10 bases remained unmatched. Germline V CDR1 and CDR2: SGHKS, YYEKEE (reference sequence). CDR3 in DNA: TGTGCCAGCAGACGTCTGGGACAGGGTGAAGAAAAACTGTTTTTT. Its translation: CASRRLGQGEEKLFF.

This clone came up a few times. The gene calls are TRBV30 and TRBJ1-2, with 7 bases identical to TRBD1. CDR3 length: 12 residues. With V trimmed by 4 bases and J by 5 bases, 4 bases remained unmatched. Germline CDR1 is GTSNPN and CDR2 is SVGIG (reference sequence). DNA of the CDR3: TGTGCCTGGACCAGGGGGAGGTATGGCTACACCTTC. This gives the protein CAWTRGRYGYTF.

The V call is TRBV5-1, the J call TRBJ2-3, with TRBD2 matching 10 bases. Germline CDR1 and CDR2: SGHRS and YFSETQ. The CDR3 is 15 residues long. V was clipped by 3 bases and J by 7 bases; unmatched bases: 8. CDR3 protein: CASSWGASGGNTQYF. The CDR3 nucleotides read TGCGCCAGCAGCTGGGGTGCTAGCGGGGGAAATACGCAGTATTTT.

This sequence joins TRBV28 and TRBJ2-2, with 9 bases fitting TRBD2. V lost 7 bases, J lost 4 bases, and 13 bases stayed unmatched. This CDR3 has 17 amino acids. CDR1 MDHEN and CDR2 SYDVKM come from the germline V gene. The CDR3: CASKPPGLAMRTGELFF. CDR3 sequence (DNA): TGTGCCAGCAAACCCCCGGGACTAGCTATGCGCACCGGGGAGCTGTTTTTT. The full variable domain, rest sourced from reference TRBV28 and TRBJ2-2, is DVKVTQSSRYLVKRTGEKVFLECVQDMDHENMFWYRQDPGLGLRLIYFSYDVKMKEKGDIPEGYSVSREKKERFSLILESASTNQTSMYLCASKPPGLAMRTGELFFGEGSRLTVL.

This clone was seen a few times. The chain couples TRBV15 to TRBJ2-3; no clear D. Germline-derived CDR1 and CDR2 are LNHNV and YYDKDF (reference sequence). V was pared by 0 bases and J by 2 bases, with 9 bases between. The CDR3 extends over 15 amino acids. The CDR3 protein is CATSREQLDTDTQYF. CDR3 DNA: TGTGCCACCAGCAGAGAACAGTTAGACACAGATACGCAGTATTTT.

This clone has just a few counts. The V gene is TRBV7-2, the J gene TRBJ2-1; 8 bases agree with TRBD2. Germline V gene lookup returns CDR1 SGHTA and CDR2 FQGNSA. V trimming: 1 base; J trimming: 6 bases; junction bases outside the gene matches: 2. CDR3 length: 14 amino acids. The CDR3 coding sequence is TGTGCCAGCAGCTTAGGACTAGCGTCCAATGAGCAGTTCTTC. It specifies CASSLGLASNEQFF.

This clone has just a few counts. The V gene is TRBV7-2, the J gene TRBJ2-2; 13 bases agree with TRBD2. Trimming removed 6 bases from V and 4 bases from J; junction bases left unmatched: 5. CDR1 is SGHTA, CDR2 FQGNSA, per germline. This CDR3 is 16 amino acids long. The CDR3 loop reads CASSSGLAGVTGELFF. CDR3 nucleotides: TGTGCCAGCAGTTCCGGACTAGCGGGGGTCACCGGGGAGCTGTTTTTT.

This sequence joins TRBV19 and TRBJ1-5; possible D gene TRBD1, 5 bases. The ends were cut back, 3 bases at V and 3 bases at J, with 12 bases in the middle. CDR3 size: 15 residues. CDR1 and CDR2 (germline): LNHDA, SQIVND (reference sequence). The CDR3 sequence is CASSIGHLLNQPQHF. CDR3 sequence (DNA): TGTGCCAGTAGTATCGGACACCTCCTCAATCAGCCCCAGCATTTT.

V is TRBV11-2 and J is TRBJ2-1; D is ambiguous. Per germline, CDR1 SGHAT and CDR2 FQNNGV. This CDR3 region has 11 residues. Trimming removed 5 bases at V and 10 bases at J, with 9 bases between. The CDR3 protein is CASSEQQEQFF. In nucleotides, the CDR3 is TGTGCCAGCAGCGAACAGCAAGAGCAGTTCTTC.

This clone has only a few counts. The V gene is TRBV2, the J gene TRBJ1-2; D is uncertain. Trimming took off 6 bases at V and 5 bases at J, with 7 bases between the two ends. Germline CDR1 and CDR2: SNHLY and FYNNEI. The CDR3 runs 11 residues. CDR3 nucleotides: TGTGCCAGCAGCGAGATATATGGCTACACCTTC. Protein sequence: CASSEIYGYTF.

This clone has a handful of counts. The chain links TRBV7-9 to TRBJ2-7; TRBD2 agrees at 7 bases. Unmatched junction bases numbered 9, after V lost 0 bases and J lost 1 base. The CDR3 extends over 17 amino acids. From germline, CDR1 is SEHNR and CDR2 FQNEAQ (reference sequence). The CDR3 DNA is TGTGCCAGCAGCTTAGCTGGGGGGGGGTCCAGGTCCTACGAGCAGTACTTC. As protein: CASSLAGGGSRSYEQYF. Full variable domain (remainder filled in from reference TRBV7-9 and TRBJ2-7): DTGVSQNPRHKITKRGQNVTFRCDPISEHNRLYWYRQTLGQGPEFLTYFQNEAQLEKSRLLSDRFSAERPKGSFSTLEIQRTEQGDSAMYLCASSLAGGGSRSYEQYFGPGTRLTVT.

The CDR3 sequence is CSVTGTGRANTIYF. CDR3 sequence (DNA): TGCAGCGTCACCGGGACAGGGCGAGCAAACACCATATATTTT. V is TRBV29-1 and J is TRBJ1-3; 9 bases align to TRBD1. This CDR3 contains 14 residues. V gave up 6 bases and J gave up 6 bases; unmatched junction bases: 9. CDR1 and CDR2 from the germline V gene are SQVTM and ANQGSEA.